This T cell receptor (beta chain) is from a study of CD8+ T cells in alopecia areata. Following extraction, RNA underwent reverse transcription to cDNA, which served as the sequencing template. The assay was immunoSEQ multiplex PCR, and TCRdb's table has in-frame clones only and misses some. The table records a few hundred thousand clones, about two fifths of them present only once. Trimming removed 7 bases from V and 9 bases from J, with 14 bases in between. Germline V gene sequence: CDR1 SGHRS, CDR2 YFSETQ. The CDR3 covers 12 residues. This sample's treatment: oral pan-JAK inhibitor, 5-10 mg twice daily.

This TCR came from a human donor with alopecia areata. The specimen comprised CD4+ T cells sorted from blood, sampled at week 34, from a patient treated with tofacitinib. The chain links TRBV5-1 to TRBJ2-1; D is ambiguous. CDR3 in amino acids: CASGEVVAEQFF. In nucleotides, the CDR3 is TGCGCCAGCGGCGAAGTTGTGGCTGAGCAGTTCTTC.